This T cell receptor (beta chain) came from a study of Graves' ophthalmopathy and Graves' hyperthyroidism. The CDR3 runs to 16 residues. The TCR beta CDR3 regions underwent amplification from RNA transcripts. First-round RT-PCR with HTBI primers preceded a second-round multiplex PCR. TCRdb reanalysed the multiplex PCR reads using MiXCR and keeps one entry per CDR3 protein. The sample yields roughly 420,000 distinct CDR3 sequences, around a fifth seen once. In this sample, this clonotype turned up many times. A much bigger clone sits one base away, suggesting this may be a read error. This sequence joins TRBV12-3 or TRBV12-4 and TRBJ2-5; possibly TRBD1 for D (6 bases). The sequenced sample was peripheral blood. The sequence derives from a young woman with stable Graves' hyperthyroidism. CDR3 region: CASSLVGTHLGETKYF. In DNA form, the CDR3 reads TGTGCCAGCAGTTTAGTTGGGACACACCTAGGGGAGACCAAGTACTTC.